The rows below give T cell receptor beta chains drawn from one sample of a study of radiation and T cells in renal cell carcinoma. The method was immunoSEQ multiplex PCR; TCRdb's version includes in-frame clones alone and lacks a portion of them. The sample shows 150,000 or so clones, 88% of them seen only once. The sample here was blood, taken from a patient whose treatment included radiotherapy and nephrectomy. The origin of the receptors is a woman between 65 and 79 years old with renal cell carcinoma. Both conserved end residues are part of each CDR3. D genes are given only for firm matches. For some rows the clone size is stated as once, few or many, or as a class when expanded; others skip it.

v_gene: TRBV5-1
abundance: -
d_gene: -
j_gene: TRBJ2-7
CDR3aa: CASSLDGPYEQYF
CDR3nt: TGCGCCAGCAGCTTGGATGGGCCCTACGAGCAGTACTTC

v_gene: TRBV19
abundance: -
d_gene: -
j_gene: TRBJ1-4
CDR3aa: CASRDQQAFSEKLFF
CDR3nt: TGTGCCAGTCGCGACCAACAGGCGTTTTCCGAAAAACTGTTTTTT

v_gene: TRBV6-5
abundance: -
d_gene: -
j_gene: TRBJ2-2
CDR3aa: CASSYGGAGGELFF
CDR3nt: TGTGCCAGCAGTTACGGGGGGGCTGGCGGGGAGCTGTTTTTT

v_gene: TRBV28
abundance: -
d_gene: TRBD1
j_gene: TRBJ1-5
CDR3aa: CASRTGGNQPQHF
CDR3nt: TGTGCCAGCAGAACAGGGGGGAATCAGCCCCAGCATTTT

v_gene: TRBV6-5
abundance: -
d_gene: -
j_gene: TRBJ1-2
CDR3aa: CASSYSWGSGYTF
CDR3nt: TGTGCCAGCAGTTACTCGTGGGGTTCTGGCTACACCTTC

v_gene: TRBV7-9
abundance: few
d_gene: -
j_gene: TRBJ1-6
CDR3aa: CASSRDTLSPLHF
CDR3nt: TGTGCCAGCAGCAGGGACACCTTATCACCCCTCCACTTT

v_gene: TRBV5-1
abundance: -
d_gene: TRBD1
j_gene: TRBJ1-2
CDR3aa: CASRATGANYGYTF
CDR3nt: TGCGCCAGCAGGGCGACAGGGGCTAACTATGGCTACACCTTC

v_gene: TRBV27
abundance: once
d_gene: TRBD1
j_gene: TRBJ1-3
CDR3aa: CASSRTGGGNTIYF
CDR3nt: TGTGCCAGCAGCCGGACAGGGGGTGGAAACACCATATATTTT

v_gene: TRBV5-1
abundance: -
d_gene: -
j_gene: TRBJ1-1
CDR3aa: CASSLVGGGETFF
CDR3nt: TGCGCCAGCAGCTTGGTCGGGGGTGGAGAGACTTTCTTT

v_gene: TRBV7-2
abundance: -
d_gene: -
j_gene: TRBJ1-2
CDR3aa: CASSVNRDYLLYGYTF
CDR3nt: TGTGCCAGCAGCGTAAACAGGGACTACCTCCTCTATGGCTACACCTTC

v_gene: TRBV6-5
abundance: -
d_gene: -
j_gene: TRBJ2-3
CDR3aa: CASSFGTPNTDTQYF
CDR3nt: TGTGCCAGCAGTTTCGGGACTCCTAACACAGATACGCAGTATTTT

v_gene: TRBV5-4
abundance: few
d_gene: -
j_gene: TRBJ1-1
CDR3aa: CASSFGTVNTEAFF
CDR3nt: TGTGCCAGCAGCTTTGGGACGGTGAACACTGAAGCTTTCTTT

v_gene: TRBV7-2
abundance: -
d_gene: -
j_gene: TRBJ2-3
CDR3aa: CASRKGVDTQYF
CDR3nt: TGTGCCAGCAGGAAGGGGGTAGATACGCAGTATTTT

v_gene: TRBV15
abundance: -
d_gene: -
j_gene: TRBJ1-2
CDR3aa: CATSRDIAGANYGYTSF
CDR3nt: TGTGCCACCAGCAGAGATATAGCGGGGGCTAACTATGGCTACACCTCCTTC

v_gene: TRBV30
abundance: -
d_gene: -
j_gene: TRBJ2-6
CDR3aa: CAWRSGANVLTF
CDR3nt: TGTGCCTGGAGATCTGGGGCCAACGTCCTGACTTTC

v_gene: TRBV30
abundance: -
d_gene: -
j_gene: TRBJ1-4
CDR3aa: CAWRGFQEKLFF
CDR3nt: TGTGCCTGGAGGGGCTTCCAGGAAAAACTGTTTTTT

v_gene: TRBV5-1
abundance: -
d_gene: -
j_gene: TRBJ1-3
CDR3aa: CASSLGVVAGNTIYF
CDR3nt: TGCGCCAGCAGCTTGGGAGTGGTAGCTGGAAACACCATATATTTT

v_gene: TRBV30
abundance: -
d_gene: -
j_gene: TRBJ1-5
CDR3aa: CAWTRQGMVQPQHF
CDR3nt: TGTGCCTGGACCCGTCAGGGGATGGTTCAGCCCCAGCATTTT

v_gene: TRBV9
abundance: -
d_gene: TRBD1
j_gene: TRBJ1-2
CDR3aa: CASSVDPTRGQGKGYTF
CDR3nt: TGTGCCAGCAGCGTAGACCCCACCCGGGGACAGGGGAAAGGCTACACCTTC

v_gene: TRBV19
abundance: -
d_gene: TRBD1
j_gene: TRBJ2-1
CDR3aa: CASSMTGGSYNEQFF
CDR3nt: TGTGCCAGTAGTATGACAGGGGGTTCCTACAATGAGCAGTTCTTC

v_gene: TRBV6-6
abundance: -
d_gene: TRBD1
j_gene: TRBJ2-7
CDR3aa: CASTLAGQGQPYEQYF
CDR3nt: TGTGCCAGCACCCTCGCGGGACAGGGGCAACCCTACGAGCAGTACTTC

v_gene: TRBV28
abundance: -
d_gene: -
j_gene: TRBJ1-5
CDR3aa: CASSGQQGRQPQHF
CDR3nt: TGTGCCAGCAGTGGACAGCAGGGTCGGCAGCCCCAGCATTTT

v_gene: TRBV6-4
abundance: -
d_gene: -
j_gene: TRBJ1-2
CDR3aa: CASSVDSGTGGYTF
CDR3nt: TGTGCCAGCAGTGTGGACAGTGGAACTGGTGGCTACACCTTC

v_gene: TRBV7-3
abundance: -
d_gene: -
j_gene: TRBJ1-1
CDR3aa: CASGQAVNTEAFF
CDR3nt: TGTGCCAGCGGGCAGGCCGTGAACACTGAAGCTTTCTTT

v_gene: TRBV7-2
abundance: -
d_gene: -
j_gene: TRBJ2-7
CDR3aa: CASSTDRFEQYF
CDR3nt: TGTGCCAGCAGCACCGACAGGTTCGAGCAGTACTTC

v_gene: TRBV29-1
abundance: -
d_gene: -
j_gene: TRBJ1-5
CDR3aa: CSVVQGNQPQHF
CDR3nt: TGCAGCGTTGTGCAGGGCAATCAGCCCCAGCATTTT

v_gene: TRBV7-2
abundance: -
d_gene: TRBD1
j_gene: TRBJ2-3
CDR3aa: CASSEDRGATDTQYF
CDR3nt: TGTGCCAGCAGTGAGGACAGGGGGGCCACAGATACGCAGTATTTT

v_gene: TRBV7-8
abundance: -
d_gene: -
j_gene: TRBJ1-2
CDR3aa: CASSRQEVYGYTF
CDR3nt: TGTGCCAGCAGTCGGCAGGAGGTGTATGGCTACACCTTC

v_gene: TRBV6-5
abundance: -
d_gene: TRBD2
j_gene: TRBJ2-3
CDR3aa: CASSWTRWADTQYF
CDR3nt: TGTGCCAGCAGTTGGACTAGATGGGCAGATACGCAGTATTTT

v_gene: TRBV7-2
abundance: -
d_gene: -
j_gene: TRBJ2-3
CDR3aa: CASSQIRGTDTQYF
CDR3nt: TGTGCCAGCAGCCAGATACGGGGCACAGATACGCAGTATTTT

v_gene: TRBV5-1
abundance: -
d_gene: TRBD1
j_gene: TRBJ1-1
CDR3aa: CASSSGQGTAEAFF
CDR3nt: TGCGCCAGCAGCTCAGGACAGGGAACAGCTGAAGCTTTCTTT

v_gene: TRBV27
abundance: once
d_gene: TRBD1
j_gene: TRBJ1-6
CDR3aa: CADPGQDNSPLHF
CDR3nt: TGTGCCGACCCGGGACAGGATAATTCACCCCTCCACTTT

v_gene: TRBV28
abundance: -
d_gene: -
j_gene: TRBJ1-2
CDR3aa: CASSLSIGQGRGYTF
CDR3nt: TGTGCCAGCAGTTTATCAATAGGGCAGGGGCGCGGCTACACCTTC

v_gene: TRBV7-7
abundance: -
d_gene: -
j_gene: TRBJ1-1
CDR3aa: CASSLTLNTEAFF
CDR3nt: TGTGCTAGCAGCTTAACCCTGAACACTGAAGCTTTCTTT

v_gene: TRBV5-4
abundance: -
d_gene: TRBD2
j_gene: TRBJ2-3
CDR3aa: CASSRSGGLGDTQYF
CDR3nt: TGTGCCAGCAGCCGTAGCGGGGGGCTAGGAGATACGCAGTATTTT

v_gene: TRBV2
abundance: -
d_gene: -
j_gene: TRBJ2-5
CDR3aa: CASSEWRRQETQYF
CDR3nt: TGTGCCAGCAGTGAATGGCGGCGGCAAGAGACCCAGTACTTC

v_gene: TRBV5-1
abundance: -
d_gene: TRBD2
j_gene: TRBJ2-2
CDR3aa: CASSGRGGRNTGELFF
CDR3nt: TGCGCCAGCAGCGGCCGGGGGGGCCGGAACACCGGGGAGCTGTTTTTT

v_gene: TRBV13
abundance: -
d_gene: TRBD1
j_gene: TRBJ1-1
CDR3aa: CASRGRDSTEAFF
CDR3nt: TGTGCCAGCAGGGGGAGGGACAGCACTGAAGCTTTCTTT

v_gene: TRBV7-2
abundance: -
d_gene: TRBD1
j_gene: TRBJ1-5
CDR3aa: CASSLVGTADNQPQHF
CDR3nt: TGTGCCAGCAGCTTAGTGGGGACAGCTGACAATCAGCCCCAGCATTTT

v_gene: TRBV2
abundance: -
d_gene: -
j_gene: TRBJ2-7
CDR3aa: CASSEQGHQYF
CDR3nt: TGTGCCAGCAGTGAACAGGGCCATCAGTACTTC

v_gene: TRBV2
abundance: -
d_gene: TRBD1
j_gene: TRBJ2-7
CDR3aa: CASSRDRGPEQYF
CDR3nt: TGTGCCAGCAGCCGGGACAGGGGGCCCGAGCAGTACTTC

v_gene: TRBV6-1
abundance: -
d_gene: TRBD1
j_gene: TRBJ2-2
CDR3aa: CASKPDRGLYGELFF
CDR3nt: TGTGCCAGCAAACCGGACAGGGGGCTTTACGGGGAGCTGTTTTTT

v_gene: TRBV20-1
abundance: -
d_gene: -
j_gene: TRBJ2-1
CDR3aa: CSAPLRDEQFF
CDR3nt: TGCAGTGCCCCCCTTAGGGATGAGCAGTTCTTC

v_gene: TRBV29-1
abundance: -
d_gene: TRBD1
j_gene: TRBJ1-5
CDR3aa: CSVSTGSNQPQHF
CDR3nt: TGCAGCGTTTCGACAGGGAGCAATCAGCCCCAGCATTTT

v_gene: TRBV10-1
abundance: -
d_gene: -
j_gene: TRBJ1-4
CDR3aa: CASSELSSREKLFF
CDR3nt: TGCGCCAGCAGTGAGTTGTCCAGCCGGGAAAAACTGTTTTTT

v_gene: TRBV9
abundance: -
d_gene: -
j_gene: TRBJ2-3
CDR3aa: CASSVVSADTQYF
CDR3nt: TGTGCCAGCAGCGTTGTGAGTGCAGATACGCAGTATTTT